A single TCR beta chain is shown here with its context. Antigen specificity is unknown. Germline CDR1 SNHLY, CDR2 FYNNEI. Losses at the gene ends were 6 bases for V and 7 bases for J; bases not matched to a gene: 11. The CDR3 length is 15 residues. This sample was included in a study of OX40 agonist ivuxolimab in advanced cancers. Study information: Treatment received earlier with anti-PD-1, anti-PD-L1 or anti-CTLA-4 agents was allowed, and less than 45% had some. Findings and caveats of the study: Several nonresponders also turned out to have low normalized T-cell clonal expansion.

Using immunoSEQ multiplex PCR, the repertoire was profiled, and TCRdb retains in-frame clones only, with some absent. The sample includes approximately 110,000 clones, roughly 92% of them seen just once. Sequences were derived from CD4+ or CD8+ T cells sorted from blood, sampled in a trial of the OX40 agonist ivuxolimab. The rearrangement joins TRBV2 to TRBJ1-5; TRBD1 matches 8 bases. This sequence was found in an adult with an advanced solid tumor such as melanoma, head and neck, liver or kidney cancer. The CDR3 region has the DNA TGTGCCAGCAGCGGAGACAGGGGCCTTTGGCAGCCCCAGCATTTT. This gives the protein CASSGDRGLWQPQHF.